This is a list of T cell receptor beta chains from one sample in a study of shared clonotypes between healthy human individuals. Libraries were prepared by immunoSEQ multiplex PCR; TCRdb keeps only in-frame clonotypes and omits some of them. Of 150,000 to 200,000 clones in the sample, approximately 92% are singletons; the top ten hold more than 0.06%. Sequencing was carried out using naive CD4+ T cells sorted from blood. Source of these receptors: a woman younger than 45 in good health. Both conserved end residues are part of each CDR3. D genes are given only for firm matches. For some rows the clone size is stated as once, few or many, or as a class when expanded; others skip it.

CDR3nt: TGTGCCACCAGCAGAGTTGTGTTCAAGGACTCAAGTACGAGGCAGTACTTC; CDR3aa: CATSRVVFKDSSTRQYF; d_gene: .; v_gene: TRBV15; abundance: .; j_gene: TRBJ2-7
CDR3nt: TGTGCCAGCAGGAGGACTAGCGGGGCCTACGAGCAGTACTTC; CDR3aa: CASRRTSGAYEQYF; d_gene: TRBD2; v_gene: TRBV27; abundance: .; j_gene: TRBJ2-7
CDR3nt: TGTGCCAGCAGCTTGTGGTCAGGACTGGGCACAGATACGCAGTATTTT; CDR3aa: CASSLWSGLGTDTQYF; d_gene: .; v_gene: TRBV5-6; abundance: .; j_gene: TRBJ2-3
CDR3nt: TGCGCCAGCAGCCAAGGCCTAGCGGGGTACAATGAGCAGTTCTTC; CDR3aa: CASSQGLAGYNEQFF; d_gene: TRBD2; v_gene: TRBV4-1; abundance: .; j_gene: TRBJ2-1
CDR3nt: TGTGCCAGCTCACAAGGGTTATCCTACGAGCAGTACTTC; CDR3aa: CASSQGLSYEQYF; d_gene: .; v_gene: TRBV18; abundance: .; j_gene: TRBJ2-7
CDR3nt: TGTGCCAGCAGGAAGATCGGGTCGGGCTCCACTGAAGCTTTCTTT; CDR3aa: CASRKIGSGSTEAFF; d_gene: .; v_gene: TRBV27; abundance: .; j_gene: TRBJ1-1
CDR3nt: TGTGCCAGCAGTCCGACAGGGAACACTGAAGCTTTCTTT; CDR3aa: CASSPTGNTEAFF; d_gene: .; v_gene: TRBV6-4; abundance: .; j_gene: TRBJ1-1
CDR3nt: TGTGCCAGCAGGGGGACTAGCGACCACGAGCAGTACTTC; CDR3aa: CASRGTSDHEQYF; d_gene: TRBD2; v_gene: TRBV6-6; abundance: .; j_gene: TRBJ2-7
CDR3nt: TGTGCCAGCAACAGGGAGTGGATCTACAATGAGCAGTTCTTC; CDR3aa: CASNREWIYNEQFF; d_gene: .; v_gene: TRBV7-9; abundance: .; j_gene: TRBJ2-1
CDR3nt: TGTGCCAGCAGTAGACAAGGCCCGTACGAGCAGTACTTC; CDR3aa: CASSRQGPYEQYF; d_gene: .; v_gene: TRBV6-6; abundance: .; j_gene: TRBJ2-7
CDR3nt: TGTGCCAGCAGCGGACAGGGGTCTGGCAATCAGCCCCAGCATTTT; CDR3aa: CASSGQGSGNQPQHF; d_gene: TRBD1; v_gene: TRBV28; abundance: .; j_gene: TRBJ1-5
CDR3nt: TGTGCCAGCAGCGGGACAGGGGGCGGCTCTTACGAAAAACTGTTTTTT; CDR3aa: CASSGTGGGSYEKLFF; d_gene: TRBD1; v_gene: TRBV9; abundance: .; j_gene: TRBJ1-4
CDR3nt: TGTGCCTGGAGAAGTCGGTCTAGCTCTGGAAACACCATATATTTT; CDR3aa: CAWRSRSSSGNTIYF; d_gene: .; v_gene: TRBV30; abundance: .; j_gene: TRBJ1-3
CDR3nt: TGTGCCAGCTCTCCGGGACTAGCGGGGGTGGATGAGCAGTTCTTC; CDR3aa: CASSPGLAGVDEQFF; d_gene: TRBD2; v_gene: TRBV18; abundance: once; j_gene: TRBJ2-1
CDR3nt: TGTGCCAGCAGCTACTACCGGGACAGGGACTCCTACGAGCAGTACTTC; CDR3aa: CASSYYRDRDSYEQYF; d_gene: TRBD1; v_gene: TRBV11-1; abundance: .; j_gene: TRBJ2-7
CDR3nt: TGTGCCAGCAGCTTCCGGCAGATGAACACTGAAGCTTTCTTT; CDR3aa: CASSFRQMNTEAFF; d_gene: .; v_gene: TRBV5-5; abundance: .; j_gene: TRBJ1-1
CDR3nt: TGTGCCAGCAGCTTGGCGAACACCGGGGAGCTGTTTTTT; CDR3aa: CASSLANTGELFF; d_gene: .; v_gene: TRBV5-4; abundance: .; j_gene: TRBJ2-2
CDR3nt: TGCGCCAGCAGCTTGGAGGGACTAGCGGGATTTGAGCAGTACTTC; CDR3aa: CASSLEGLAGFEQYF; d_gene: TRBD2; v_gene: TRBV5-1; abundance: .; j_gene: TRBJ2-7
CDR3nt: TGTGCCAGCAGGGCGCCGGGACAACGCTATGGCTACACCTTC; CDR3aa: CASRAPGQRYGYTF; d_gene: .; v_gene: TRBV28; abundance: .; j_gene: TRBJ1-2
CDR3nt: TGTGCCAGCACCTGGGACATTAGGCACTCTGGAAACACCATATATTTT; CDR3aa: CASTWDIRHSGNTIYF; d_gene: .; v_gene: TRBV28; abundance: .; j_gene: TRBJ1-3
CDR3nt: TGTGCCAGTAGCCTCCCGGGACAGGGTTCCTACGAGCAGTACTTC; CDR3aa: CASSLPGQGSYEQYF; d_gene: TRBD1; v_gene: TRBV19; abundance: .; j_gene: TRBJ2-7
CDR3nt: TGTGCCAGCAGCCCTGTAGCCTCGGGGGGAGCTTTCTTT; CDR3aa: CASSPVASGGAFF; d_gene: .; v_gene: TRBV14; abundance: .; j_gene: TRBJ1-1
CDR3nt: TGTGCCAGCAGGGGCACGGGGGGGCGTACTGAAGCTTTCTTT; CDR3aa: CASRGTGGRTEAFF; d_gene: .; v_gene: TRBV27; abundance: .; j_gene: TRBJ1-1
CDR3nt: TGCAGTGCTAGCGGGGCATACGAGCAGTACTTC; CDR3aa: CSASGAYEQYF; d_gene: .; v_gene: TRBV20-1; abundance: .; j_gene: TRBJ2-7
CDR3nt: TGCGCCAGCAGCTTAGCCCCCAATGACGGGAAAAGCGAGCAGTACTTC; CDR3aa: CASSLAPNDGKSEQYF; d_gene: .; v_gene: TRBV5-1; abundance: .; j_gene: TRBJ2-7
CDR3nt: TGTGCCAGCAGTCCAGCCGGGAGGCACACTGAAGCTTTCTTT; CDR3aa: CASSPAGRHTEAFF; d_gene: .; v_gene: TRBV6-4; abundance: .; j_gene: TRBJ1-1
CDR3nt: TGTGCCAGCAGTGAGGGCTACCTGAGCTCCTACAATGAGCAGTTCTTC; CDR3aa: CASSEGYLSSYNEQFF; d_gene: .; v_gene: TRBV2; abundance: .; j_gene: TRBJ2-1
CDR3nt: TGTGCCACCAGCAGAAACCGAAATGAAAAACTGTTTTTT; CDR3aa: CATSRNRNEKLFF; d_gene: .; v_gene: TRBV15; abundance: .; j_gene: TRBJ1-4
CDR3nt: TGTGCCAGCACCGGGTGGGGGGTTAGCAATCAGCCCCAGCATTTT; CDR3aa: CASTGWGVSNQPQHF; d_gene: .; v_gene: TRBV28; abundance: .; j_gene: TRBJ1-5
CDR3nt: TGTGCCAGCAGCCAATCTAGCCGAAAAGAGACCCAGTACTTC; CDR3aa: CASSQSSRKETQYF; d_gene: .; v_gene: TRBV14; abundance: .; j_gene: TRBJ2-5
CDR3nt: TGTGCCAGCAGTTACTCGACCGGCATAGGACCGCAAGCTTTCTTT; CDR3aa: CASSYSTGIGPQAFF; d_gene: .; v_gene: TRBV6-5; abundance: once; j_gene: TRBJ1-1
CDR3nt: TGTGCCAGCAGTTCCCACGACAGCGCCTACGAGCAGTACTTC; CDR3aa: CASSSHDSAYEQYF; d_gene: .; v_gene: TRBV28; abundance: .; j_gene: TRBJ2-7
CDR3nt: TGCGCCAGCAGCCAGGGGGACTATGGCTACACCTTC; CDR3aa: CASSQGDYGYTF; d_gene: TRBD1; v_gene: TRBV5-1; abundance: .; j_gene: TRBJ1-2
CDR3nt: TGTGCCATCAGCGGTGGGAGCGGGAGAGTGACAGATACGCAGTATTTT; CDR3aa: CAISGGSGRVTDTQYF; d_gene: TRBD2; v_gene: TRBV10-3; abundance: .; j_gene: TRBJ2-3
CDR3nt: TGTGCCAGCAGTTTGCCTAGCGGGAGTGTTAATGAGCAGTTCTTC; CDR3aa: CASSLPSGSVNEQFF; d_gene: TRBD2; v_gene: TRBV28; abundance: .; j_gene: TRBJ2-1
CDR3nt: TGCGCCAGCAGCCATGGCCGGGCCCCGGCATCCTACGAGCAGTACTTC; CDR3aa: CASSHGRAPASYEQYF; d_gene: .; v_gene: TRBV4-1; abundance: .; j_gene: TRBJ2-7
CDR3nt: TGTGCCAGTAGTACGCACGCTAAGACTAGCGTGTCGTCCTACGAGCAGTACTTC; CDR3aa: CASSTHAKTSVSSYEQYF; d_gene: TRBD2; v_gene: TRBV19; abundance: .; j_gene: TRBJ2-7
CDR3nt: TGTGCCAGCACTTCCATCGACAGGGGGCAAGAGACCCAGTACTTC; CDR3aa: CASTSIDRGQETQYF; d_gene: TRBD1; v_gene: TRBV2; abundance: .; j_gene: TRBJ2-5
CDR3nt: TGCGCCAGCAGCTTGGGGAGGGACCTCTCCTACAATGAGCAGTTCTTC; CDR3aa: CASSLGRDLSYNEQFF; d_gene: .; v_gene: TRBV5-1; abundance: .; j_gene: TRBJ2-1
CDR3nt: TGCGCCAGCAGCTTTTCCGTCGGGAAAAACTATGGCTACACCTTC; CDR3aa: CASSFSVGKNYGYTF; d_gene: .; v_gene: TRBV5-1; abundance: .; j_gene: TRBJ1-2
CDR3nt: TGTGCCAGTAGTATTGCGGGGGGAGCGAGCTCCTACGAGCAGTACTTC; CDR3aa: CASSIAGGASSYEQYF; d_gene: TRBD2; v_gene: TRBV19; abundance: .; j_gene: TRBJ2-7
CDR3nt: TGTGCCAGTAGTTTTAGGGCCACGGGGGAGCTGTTTTTT; CDR3aa: CASSFRATGELFF; d_gene: .; v_gene: TRBV19; abundance: .; j_gene: TRBJ2-2
CDR3nt: TGTGCCAGCTCTCTTCGGGGGTTGGGCAATCAGCCCCAGCATTTT; CDR3aa: CASSLRGLGNQPQHF; d_gene: .; v_gene: TRBV28; abundance: once; j_gene: TRBJ1-5
CDR3nt: TGTGCCAGCAGCTTAGACGGGTCGGGAGTGGGGATACAAGAGACCCAGTACTTC; CDR3aa: CASSLDGSGVGIQETQYF; d_gene: .; v_gene: TRBV7-2; abundance: .; j_gene: TRBJ2-5
CDR3nt: TGTGCCAGCAGCTTGAACTCAGGGGGCGAGGAAAAACTGTTTTTT; CDR3aa: CASSLNSGGEEKLFF; d_gene: TRBD1; v_gene: TRBV5-4; abundance: .; j_gene: TRBJ1-4
CDR3nt: TGCAGTGCTAGTAGCAGGGCGGGCTACACCTTC; CDR3aa: CSASSRAGYTF; d_gene: .; v_gene: TRBV20-1; abundance: .; j_gene: TRBJ1-2